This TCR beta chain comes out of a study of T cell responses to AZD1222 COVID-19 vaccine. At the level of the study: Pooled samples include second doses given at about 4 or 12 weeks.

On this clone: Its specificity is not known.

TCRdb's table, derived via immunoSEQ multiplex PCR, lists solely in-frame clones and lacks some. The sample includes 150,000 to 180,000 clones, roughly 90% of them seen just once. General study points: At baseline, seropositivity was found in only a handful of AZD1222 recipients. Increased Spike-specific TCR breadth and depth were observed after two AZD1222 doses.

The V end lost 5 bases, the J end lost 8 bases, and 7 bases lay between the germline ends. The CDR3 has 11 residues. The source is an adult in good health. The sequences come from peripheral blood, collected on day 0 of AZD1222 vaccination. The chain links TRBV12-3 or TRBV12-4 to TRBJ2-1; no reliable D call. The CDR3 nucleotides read TGTGCCAGCAGTCCCGACTATGAGCAGTTCTTC. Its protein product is CASSPDYEQFF.